The 28 T cell receptor beta chains below were found in one sample sequenced in a study of blood T cell repertoires in COVID-19 (dated by TCRdb to 2020 to 2021). Library construction relied on the immunoSEQ multiplex PCR assay. TCRdb obtained this table from immuneACCESS and retained in-frame rearrangements with V and J assigned. These tables miss some clones; where compared with another copy, unresolved V genes account for less than half of the shortfall, and the remainder is unexplained. The sample profile shows more than 350,000 clones; around 89% of them were found once. The ten biggest clones cover about 2.9% of the sample. Sequencing was performed on peripheral blood. These TCRs come from a woman aged 25 to 39 with COVID-19, enrolled during active disease.

V and J are TRBV7-2 and TRBJ1-2; D possibly corresponds to TRBD1 (5 bases). Germline V lookup: CDR1 SGHTA, CDR2 FQGNSA. Trimming pared 5 bases from V and 8 bases from J, leaving 15 bases between. This CDR3 comprises 13 residues. CDR3 bases: TGTGCCAGCAGCCCTGGTACAGGCGTGGGCTACACCTTC. Translating it yields CASSPGTGVGYTF.

This chain joins TRBV4-1 and TRBJ2-7; maybe TRBD2 (6 bases). The CDR3 consists of 15 residues. V was trimmed by 1 base and J by 2 bases, leaving 12 bases between them. Per the germline V gene, CDR1 is MGHRA and CDR2 is YSYEKL. The CDR3 here is CASSQAPGGTYEQYF. In nucleotides, the CDR3 is TGCGCCAGCAGCCAAGCCCCAGGAGGGACCTACGAGCAGTACTTC.

The chain uses TRBV7-2 and TRBJ2-4, with TRBD2 identical over 10 bases. The CDR3 has 14 residues. V shed 4 bases and J 7 bases; nucleotides not matched to a gene: 4. The germline V gene has CDR1 SGHTA and CDR2 FQGNSA. The CDR3 DNA reads TGTGCCAGCAGCTCTAGCGGGGGTTGGAACATTCAGTACTTC. This sequence encodes CASSSSGGWNIQYF.

The chain employs TRBV20-1 and TRBJ1-1; 7 positions match TRBD1. Trimming at V came to 3 bases and at J to 7 bases, leaving 8 bases not matched to a gene. Germline V CDR1 and CDR2: DFQATT, SNEGSKA (reference sequence). There are 13 residues in the CDR3. The CDR3 is CSASIRGPGEAFF. CDR3 bases: TGCAGTGCTAGTATAAGGGGGCCAGGTGAAGCTTTCTTT.

The gene calls are TRBV5-6 and TRBJ2-2, with 8 bases matching TRBD2. Germline CDR1 and CDR2: SGHDT and YYEEEE. This CDR3 spans 16 amino acids. V lost 3 bases to trimming and J lost 0 bases; unmatched junction nucleotides: 4. The CDR3 DNA is TGTGCCAGCAGCTCAATAGCGGGAACGAACACCGGGGAGCTGTTTTTT. Its protein is CASSSIAGTNTGELFF.

V and J are TRBV5-5 and TRBJ2-7; 8 bases line up with TRBD1. The CDR3 loop spans 14 amino acids. Germline CDR1 and CDR2: SGHKS and YYEKEE (reference sequence). With V trimmed by 3 bases and J by 4 bases, 6 bases remained unmatched. CDR3 sequence: CASSSQGGGYEQYF. CDR3 nucleotides: TGTGCCAGCAGCTCACAGGGGGGCGGTTACGAGCAGTACTTC.

This chain links TRBV6-5 with TRBJ1-2, with D unclear. From germline, CDR1 is MNHEY and CDR2 SVGAGI. The CDR3 sequence is 14 residues long. V was cut by 5 bases and J by 5 bases, with 15 bases left in between. Here the CDR3 reads CASSPLSNSYGYTF. The DNA of the CDR3 is TGTGCCAGCAGTCCACTAAGTAATAGTTATGGCTACACCTTC.

V is TRBV29-1 and J is TRBJ1-4; D is unresolved. With 5 bases removed from V and 5 bases from J, the gap between germline ends came to 9 bases. The CDR3 extends over 12 amino acids. The germline gives CDR1 SQVTM, CDR2 ANQGSEA. CDR3 coding DNA: TGCAGCGTTCGGGGTATAAATGAAAAACTGTTTTTT. Amino acids: CSVRGINEKLFF. The full variable domain, rest sourced from reference TRBV29-1 and TRBJ1-4, is SAVISQKPSRDICQRGTSLTIQCQVDSQVTMMFWYRQQPGQSLTLIATANQGSEATYESGFVIDKFPISRPNLTFSTLTVSNMSPEDSSIYLCSVRGINEKLFFGSGTQLSVL.

Here the CDR3 reads CASSFTPDSYGYTF. CDR3 nucleotides: TGTGCCAGCAGCTTCACCCCTGACAGCTATGGCTACACCTTC. This chain connects TRBV9 to TRBJ1-2; tentative D call: TRBD1 (5 bases). V lost 4 bases and J 4 bases, leaving 14 bases between the germline ends. CDR1 and CDR2 (germline): SGDLS, YYNGEE. The CDR3 length is 14 residues.

This clone has just one count. The chain has TRBV6-5 and TRBJ1-1, with 7 bases that match TRBD1. After removal of 6 bases from V and 3 bases from J, the junction contained 4 bases not matched to a gene. The CDR3 has 13 amino acids. Germline V CDR1 and CDR2: MNHEY, SVGAGI. The CDR3 DNA reads as TGTGCCAGCAGCCTACAGGGGTACACTGAAGCTTTCTTT. Protein: CASSLQGYTEAFF.

The CDR3 loop is CAWKRDRGRPGELFF. The DNA of the CDR3 is TGTGCCTGGAAAAGGGACAGGGGGCGCCCCGGGGAGCTGTTTTTT. The chain combines TRBV30 with TRBJ2-2; 12 bases map to TRBD1. The CDR3 covers 15 residues. CDR1 is GTSNPN, CDR2 SVGIG, per germline (reference sequence). V was clipped by 4 bases and J by 6 bases; unmatched bases: 6.

The DNA for the CDR3 is TGTGCCAGCAGTGAAGCGCGGCCTACCACCGGGGAGCTGTTTTTT. Protein sequence: CASSEARPTTGELFF. V and J are TRBV2 and TRBJ2-2, with D unclear. V lost 0 bases and J lost 4, with 9 bases in between. Germline V gives CDR1 SNHLY, CDR2 FYNNEI. The CDR3 is made up of 15 amino acids.

The rearrangement links TRBV7-2 to TRBJ2-3; TRBD1 might be the D (6 bases). V dropped 4 bases and J dropped 2 bases, with 13 bases sitting between them. This CDR3 contains 15 residues. Germline V gene data show CDR1 as SGHTA and CDR2 as FQGNSA. This chain's CDR3 is CASSSRQAPTDTQYF. The CDR3 DNA reads TGTGCCAGCAGCTCGAGACAGGCACCCACAGATACGCAGTATTTT. Full variable domain (rest looked up from reference TRBV7-2 and TRBJ2-3): GAGVSQSPSNKVTEKGKDVELRCDPISGHTALYWYRQSLGQGLEFLIYFQGNSAPDKSGLPSDRFSAERTGGSVSTLTIQRTQQEDSAVYLCASSSRQAPTDTQYFGPGTRLTVL.

The gene calls are TRBV28 and TRBJ2-1; 8 positions agree with TRBD2. After removal of 2 bases from V and 2 bases from J, the junction contained 2 bases not matched to a gene. The V gene's germline CDR1 is MDHEN and CDR2 SYDVKM. The length of the CDR3 is 15 residues. CDR3 in amino acids: CASSLAGGPYNEQFF. Here the CDR3 DNA reads TGTGCCAGCAGTTTAGCGGGGGGTCCCTACAATGAGCAGTTCTTC.

This chain connects TRBV7-2 to TRBJ2-3; 9 positions match TRBD2. The germline V gene has CDR1 SGHTA and CDR2 FQGNSA. This CDR3 comprises 14 residues. Trimming at V came to 5 bases and at J to 6 bases, leaving 6 bases not matched to a gene. The CDR3 sequence: CASSAPGLADTQYF. As DNA, the CDR3 is TGTGCCAGCAGCGCACCAGGACTAGCGGATACGCAGTATTTT.

The V gene is TRBV2, the J gene TRBJ2-7; D not resolved. The CDR3 extends over 13 amino acids. Trimming removed 1 base at V and 9 bases at J, with 13 bases between. Germline CDR1 reads SNHLY; CDR2 reads FYNNEI. The CDR3 is CASSEGASVLQYV. CDR3 in DNA: TGTGCCAGCAGTGAAGGAGCTAGTGTTTTGCAGTACGTC.

This clone was seen just once. The V gene is TRBV24-1, the J gene TRBJ1-5; perhaps TRBD1 as D (6 bases). V was cut by 5 bases and J by 12 bases, with 13 bases left in between. This CDR3 is 12 amino acids long. The V gene's germline CDR1 is KGHDR and CDR2 SFDVKD. CDR3 in DNA: TGTGCCACCAGTGCCGTGACAGGCCTCCAGCATTTT. Its protein product is CATSAVTGLQHF.

V and J are TRBV4-2 and TRBJ1-5; the D gene is possibly TRBD1 (5 bases). V was clipped by 0 bases and J by 2 bases, with 11 bases between them. The CDR3 has 16 amino acids. Germline CDR1 and CDR2: LGHNA and YNFKEQ. For the CDR3, the DNA is TGTGCCAGCAGCCAAGAACGTCAGGGCGGCAATCAGCCCCAGCATTTT. Translated, it gives CASSQERQGGNQPQHF.

V usage is TRBV6-2 or TRBV6-3 and J usage is TRBJ1-5; 9 bases agree with TRBD1. Germline V gene data show CDR1 as MNHEY and CDR2 as SVGEGT. The CDR3 contains 19 residues. After removal of 3 bases from V and 0 bases from J, the junction contained 12 bases not matched to a gene. This CDR3 reads CASSYSTGGLRGSNQPQHF. The DNA of the CDR3 is TGTGCCAGCAGTTATAGCACAGGGGGCCTGAGGGGTAGCAATCAGCCCCAGCATTTT.

Turning to this clone: This same CDR3 is encoded by further DNA sequences in the sample. The rearrangement uses TRBV5-1 and TRBJ2-5; the match to TRBD1 covers 10 bases. CDR1 is SGHRS, CDR2 YFSETQ, per germline. V dropped 0 bases and J dropped 4; count of bases not matched to a gene: 3. The CDR3 has 15 amino acids. CDR3 DNA: TGCGCCAGCAGCTTGGGTGGACAGGGGGGAGAGACCCAGTACTTC. Its protein product is CASSLGGQGGETQYF.

The chain is built from TRBV19 and TRBJ2-3; D may be TRBD2 (6 bases). Germline V lookup: CDR1 LNHDA, CDR2 SQIVND (reference sequence). V dropped 10 bases and J dropped 4 bases, with 21 bases sitting between them. This CDR3 spans 15 amino acids. CDR3 sequence reads: CATAGRQQEPDTQYF. CDR3 nucleotides: TGTGCCACCGCGGGGAGGCAGCAAGAACCAGATACGCAGTATTTT.

This chain joins TRBV18 and TRBJ1-6; D is unclear. This CDR3 region has 15 residues. Germline V lookup: CDR1 KGHSH, CDR2 LQKENI. V dropped 0 bases and J dropped 11 bases, with 14 bases sitting between them. The CDR3 loop reads CASSPPGPPGTPLHF. CDR3 sequence (DNA): TGTGCCAGCTCACCACCGGGTCCCCCGGGGACACCCCTCCACTTT.

The gene calls are TRBV10-2 and TRBJ1-5, with a tentative D call TRBD1 (6 bases). Germline CDR1 WSHSY, CDR2 SAAADI. The V gene lost 4 bases and the J gene lost 4 bases, with 8 bases spanning the gap. The CDR3 has 13 residues. The CDR3 sequence is CASSVDSNQPQHF. CDR3 sequence (DNA): TGCGCCAGCAGTGTGGACAGTAATCAGCCCCAGCATTTT.

This clone turned up a few times. This chain uses TRBV5-4 with TRBJ2-1, with D tentatively TRBD2 (6 bases). This CDR3 contains 15 residues. Per the germline V gene, CDR1 is SGHNT and CDR2 is YYREEE (reference sequence). V lost 0 bases to trimming and J lost 5 bases, with 12 bases between them. Here the CDR3 reads CASSLDSGAHNEQFF. The CDR3 DNA is TGTGCCAGCAGCTTGGATAGCGGTGCCCACAATGAGCAGTTCTTC.

This clone was picked up a small number of times. V gene TRBV2 combines with J gene TRBJ2-7; 9 nucleotides line up with TRBD1. This CDR3 is 13 amino acids long. Germline V gives CDR1 SNHLY, CDR2 FYNNEI. The V and J ends lost 4 bases and 6 bases, in that order; junction bases with no gene match: 4. CDR3: CASSGQGELEQYF. The CDR3 DNA is TGTGCCAGCAGTGGACAGGGGGAGCTCGAGCAGTACTTC.

The genes are TRBV7-6 and TRBJ2-7; 9 positions agree with TRBD1. The CDR3 spans 16 residues. The germline V gene encodes CDR1 SGHVS and CDR2 FNYEAQ. The V and J ends lost 1 base and 6 bases, in that order; junction bases with no gene match: 10. CDR3 sequence reads: CASSLGPGTGPFEQYF. Written as DNA, the CDR3 is TGTGCCAGCAGCTTAGGTCCCGGGACAGGGCCTTTCGAGCAGTACTTC.

The chain uses TRBV20-1 and TRBJ1-4; 7 positions agree with TRBD1. Per germline, CDR1 DFQATT and CDR2 SNEGSKA (reference sequence). After removal of 3 bases from V and 3 bases from J, the junction contained 7 bases not matched to a gene. This CDR3 has 15 residues. In DNA form, the CDR3 reads TGCAGTGCTAGTTCCGCCGGGACAGCTAATGAAAAACTGTTTTTT. The encoded protein is CSASSAGTANEKLFF.

V is TRBV15 and J is TRBJ2-1, with a weak D call TRBD2 (5 bases). Germline assignment: CDR1 LNHNV and CDR2 YYDKDF (reference sequence). The CDR3 consists of 16 residues. The V gene lost 0 bases and the J gene lost 6 bases, with 15 bases spanning the gap. The CDR3 sequence: CATSRDGSGIGNEQFF. The CDR3 DNA reads TGTGCCACCAGCAGAGATGGGAGTGGAATTGGCAATGAGCAGTTCTTC. Drawing the rest from reference TRBV15 and TRBJ2-1, the complete variable domain is DAMVIQNPRYQVTQFGKPVTLSCSQTLNHNVMYWYQQKSSQAPKLLFHYYDKDFNNEADTPDNFQSRRPNTSFCFLDIRSPGLGDTAMYLCATSRDGSGIGNEQFFGPGTRLTVL.